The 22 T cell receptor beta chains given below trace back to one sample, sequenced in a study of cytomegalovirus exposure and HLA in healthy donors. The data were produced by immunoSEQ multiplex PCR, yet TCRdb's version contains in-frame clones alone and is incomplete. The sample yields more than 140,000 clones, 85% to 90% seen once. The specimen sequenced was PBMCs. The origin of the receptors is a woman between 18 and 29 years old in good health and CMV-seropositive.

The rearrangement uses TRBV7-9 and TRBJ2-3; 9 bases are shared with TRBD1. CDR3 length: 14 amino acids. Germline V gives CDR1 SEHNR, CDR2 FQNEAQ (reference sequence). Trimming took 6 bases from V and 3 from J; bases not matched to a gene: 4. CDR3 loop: CASSDRGYTDTQYF. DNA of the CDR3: TGTGCCAGCAGTGACAGGGGGTATACAGATACGCAGTATTTT. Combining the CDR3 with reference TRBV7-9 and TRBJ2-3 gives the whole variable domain DTGVSQNPRHKITKRGQNVTFRCDPISEHNRLYWYRQTLGQGPEFLTYFQNEAQLEKSRLLSDRFSAERPKGSFSTLEIQRTEQGDSAMYLCASSDRGYTDTQYFGPGTRLTVL.

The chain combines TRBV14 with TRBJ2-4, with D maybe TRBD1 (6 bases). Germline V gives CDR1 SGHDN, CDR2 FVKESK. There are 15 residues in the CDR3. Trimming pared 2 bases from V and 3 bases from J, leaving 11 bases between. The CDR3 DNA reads TGTGCCAGCAGCCAAACAGGGTTCGGCAAAAACATTCAGTACTTC. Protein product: CASSQTGFGKNIQYF.

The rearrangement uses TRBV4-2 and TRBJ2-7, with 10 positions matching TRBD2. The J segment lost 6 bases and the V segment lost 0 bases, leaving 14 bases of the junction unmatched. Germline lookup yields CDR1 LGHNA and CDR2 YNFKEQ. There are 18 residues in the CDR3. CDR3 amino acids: CASSQERALAGAAFEQYF. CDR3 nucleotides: TGTGCCAGCAGCCAAGAACGGGCGCTAGCGGGAGCCGCCTTCGAGCAGTACTTC.

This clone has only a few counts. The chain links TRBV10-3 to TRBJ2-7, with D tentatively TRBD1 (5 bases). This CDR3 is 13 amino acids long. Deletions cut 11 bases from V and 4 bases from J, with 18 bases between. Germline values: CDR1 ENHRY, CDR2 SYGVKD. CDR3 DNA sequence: TGTGCCGCCGCCTTGACAGAAGGGTACGAGCAGTACTTC. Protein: CAAALTEGYEQYF.

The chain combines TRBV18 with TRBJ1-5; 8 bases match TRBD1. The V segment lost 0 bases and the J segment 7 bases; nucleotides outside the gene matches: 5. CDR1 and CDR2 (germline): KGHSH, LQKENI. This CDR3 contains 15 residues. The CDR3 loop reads CASSPPGQGGQPQHF. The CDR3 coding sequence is TGTGCCAGCTCACCACCTGGACAGGGCGGACAGCCCCAGCATTTT.

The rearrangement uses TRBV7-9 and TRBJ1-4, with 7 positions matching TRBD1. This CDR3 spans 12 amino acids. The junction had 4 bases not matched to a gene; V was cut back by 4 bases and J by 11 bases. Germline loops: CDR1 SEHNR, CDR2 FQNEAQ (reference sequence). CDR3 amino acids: CASSSGQLKLFF. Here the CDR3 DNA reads TGTGCCAGCAGCTCGGGACAGCTGAAACTGTTTTTT.

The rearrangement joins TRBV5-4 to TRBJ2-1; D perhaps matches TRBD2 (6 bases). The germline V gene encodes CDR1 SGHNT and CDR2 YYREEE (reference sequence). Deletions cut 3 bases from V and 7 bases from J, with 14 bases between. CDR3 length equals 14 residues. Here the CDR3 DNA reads TGTGCCAGCAGCTCAATCTCTGCGGGGAATGAGCAGTTCTTC. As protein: CASSSISAGNEQFF.

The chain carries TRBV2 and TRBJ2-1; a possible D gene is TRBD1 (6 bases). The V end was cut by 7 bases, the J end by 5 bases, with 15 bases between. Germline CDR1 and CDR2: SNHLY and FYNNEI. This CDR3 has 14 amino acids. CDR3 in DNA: TGTGCCAGCAACCCGCCAGGGGCCCACAATGAGCAGTTCTTC. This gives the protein CASNPPGAHNEQFF.

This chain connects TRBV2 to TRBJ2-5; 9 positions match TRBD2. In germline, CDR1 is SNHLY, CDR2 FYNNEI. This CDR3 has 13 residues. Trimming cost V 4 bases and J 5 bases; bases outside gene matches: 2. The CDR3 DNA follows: TGTGCCAGCAGTGGGACTAGCGATGAGACCCAGTACTTC. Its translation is CASSGTSDETQYF. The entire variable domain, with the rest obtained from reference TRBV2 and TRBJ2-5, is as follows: EPEVTQTPSHQVTQMGQEVILRCVPISNHLYFYWYRQILGQKVEFLVSFYNNEISEKSEIFDDQFSVERPDGSNFTLKIRSTKLEDSAMYFCASSGTSDETQYFGPGTRLLVL.

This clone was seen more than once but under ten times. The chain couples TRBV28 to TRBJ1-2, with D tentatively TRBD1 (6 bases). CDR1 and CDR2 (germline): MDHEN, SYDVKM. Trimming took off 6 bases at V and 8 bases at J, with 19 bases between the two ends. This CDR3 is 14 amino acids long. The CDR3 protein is CASRPTGSLYGYTF. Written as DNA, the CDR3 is TGTGCCAGCAGGCCTACAGGGTCCCTCTACGGCTACACCTTC.

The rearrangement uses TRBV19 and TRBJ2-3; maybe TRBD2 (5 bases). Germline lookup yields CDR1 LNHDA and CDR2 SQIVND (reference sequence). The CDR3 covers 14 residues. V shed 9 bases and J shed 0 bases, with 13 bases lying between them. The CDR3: CASKTAASTDTQYF. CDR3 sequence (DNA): TGTGCCAGCAAAACAGCGGCCAGCACAGATACGCAGTATTTT.

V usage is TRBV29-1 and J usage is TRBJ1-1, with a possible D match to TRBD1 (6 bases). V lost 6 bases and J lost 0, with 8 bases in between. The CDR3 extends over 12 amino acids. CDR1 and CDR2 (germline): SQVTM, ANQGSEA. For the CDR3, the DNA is TGCAGCGTGGGACATATGAACACTGAAGCTTTCTTT. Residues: CSVGHMNTEAFF.

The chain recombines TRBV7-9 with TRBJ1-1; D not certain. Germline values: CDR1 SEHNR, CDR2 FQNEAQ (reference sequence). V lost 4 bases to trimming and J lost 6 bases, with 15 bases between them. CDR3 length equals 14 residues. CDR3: CASSSGDPQSEAFF. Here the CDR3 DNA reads TGTGCCAGCAGCTCCGGAGATCCCCAGTCTGAAGCTTTCTTT. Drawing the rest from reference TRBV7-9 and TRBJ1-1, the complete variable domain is DTGVSQNPRHKITKRGQNVTFRCDPISEHNRLYWYRQTLGQGPEFLTYFQNEAQLEKSRLLSDRFSAERPKGSFSTLEIQRTEQGDSAMYLCASSSGDPQSEAFFGQGTRLTVV.

The CDR3 DNA reads TGTGCCAGCACCGGGGGACAGGGGGCTTGGGAGACCCAGTACTTC. Translated, it gives CASTGGQGAWETQYF. The V and J genes are TRBV27 and TRBJ2-5, with 12 bases lining up with TRBD1. The V gene end was trimmed by 7 bases and the J gene end by 5 bases; junction bases not matched to a gene: 8. This CDR3 has 15 amino acids. The V gene's germline CDR1 is MNHEY and CDR2 SMNVEV (reference sequence).

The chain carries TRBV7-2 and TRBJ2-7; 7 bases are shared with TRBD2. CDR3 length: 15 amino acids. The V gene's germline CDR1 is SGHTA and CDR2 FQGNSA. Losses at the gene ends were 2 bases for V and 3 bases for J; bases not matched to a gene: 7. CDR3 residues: CASSLLGGGNYEQYF. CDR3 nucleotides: TGTGCCAGCAGCTTACTGGGGGGAGGGAACTACGAGCAGTACTTC. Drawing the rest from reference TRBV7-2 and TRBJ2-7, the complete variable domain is GAGVSQSPSNKVTEKGKDVELRCDPISGHTALYWYRQSLGQGLEFLIYFQGNSAPDKSGLPSDRFSAERTGGSVSTLTIQRTQQEDSAVYLCASSLLGGGNYEQYFGPGTRLTVT.

The CDR3 DNA follows: TGCAGCGTTCAAATACTAGCGGGAGTGAGCACCGGGGAGCTGTTTTTT. It codes for CSVQILAGVSTGELFF. The rearrangement uses TRBV29-1 and TRBJ2-2, with 11 bases matching TRBD2. In germline, CDR1 is SQVTM, CDR2 ANQGSEA. CDR3 length equals 16 residues. J gave up 4 bases and V 5 bases, and 9 bases lay outside the gene matches.

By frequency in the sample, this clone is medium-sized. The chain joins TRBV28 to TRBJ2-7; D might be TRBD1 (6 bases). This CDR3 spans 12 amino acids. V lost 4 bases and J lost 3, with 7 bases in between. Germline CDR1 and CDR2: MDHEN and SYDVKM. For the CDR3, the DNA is TGTGCCAGCAGTTACAGGGTCTACGAGCAGTACTTC. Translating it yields CASSYRVYEQYF.

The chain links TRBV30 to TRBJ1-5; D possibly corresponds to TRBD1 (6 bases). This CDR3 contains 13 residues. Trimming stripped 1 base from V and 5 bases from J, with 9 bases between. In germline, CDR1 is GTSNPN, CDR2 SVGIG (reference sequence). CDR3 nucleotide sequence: TGTGCCTGGAGTGGGACAGAATATCAGCCCCAGCATTTT. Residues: CAWSGTEYQPQHF.

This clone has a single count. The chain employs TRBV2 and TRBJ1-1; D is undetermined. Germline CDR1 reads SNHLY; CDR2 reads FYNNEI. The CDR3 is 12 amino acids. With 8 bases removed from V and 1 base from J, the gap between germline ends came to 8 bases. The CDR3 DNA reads TGTGCCAGCCGGGTTTCGAACACTGAAGCTTTCTTT. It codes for CASRVSNTEAFF.

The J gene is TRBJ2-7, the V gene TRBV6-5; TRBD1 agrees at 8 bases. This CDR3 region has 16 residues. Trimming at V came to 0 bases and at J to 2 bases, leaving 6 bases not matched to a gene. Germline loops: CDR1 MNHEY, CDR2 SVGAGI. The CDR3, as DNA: TGTGCCAGCAGTTACTCGAAGGAGACAGGGGCCTACGAGCAGTACTTC. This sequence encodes CASSYSKETGAYEQYF.

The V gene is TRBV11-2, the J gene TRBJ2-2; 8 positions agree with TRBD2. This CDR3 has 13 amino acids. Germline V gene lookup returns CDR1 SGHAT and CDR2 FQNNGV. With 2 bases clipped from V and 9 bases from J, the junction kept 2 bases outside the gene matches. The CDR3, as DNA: TGTGCCAGCAGCTTACAGCGGGAGCGGGAGCTGTTTTTT. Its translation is CASSLQRERELFF. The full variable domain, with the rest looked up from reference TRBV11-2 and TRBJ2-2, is EAGVAQSPRYKIIEKRQSVAFWCNPISGHATLYWYQQILGQGPKLLIQFQNNGVVDDSQLPKDRFSAERLKGVDSTLKIQPAKLEDSAVYLCASSLQRERELFFGEGSRLTVL.

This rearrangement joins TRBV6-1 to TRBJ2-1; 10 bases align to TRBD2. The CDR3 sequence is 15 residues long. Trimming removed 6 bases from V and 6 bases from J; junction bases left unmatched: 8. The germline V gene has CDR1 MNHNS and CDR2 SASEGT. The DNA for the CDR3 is TGTGCCAGCAGCCAAACTAGCGGGGACTTCAATGAGCAGTTCTTC. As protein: CASSQTSGDFNEQFF.